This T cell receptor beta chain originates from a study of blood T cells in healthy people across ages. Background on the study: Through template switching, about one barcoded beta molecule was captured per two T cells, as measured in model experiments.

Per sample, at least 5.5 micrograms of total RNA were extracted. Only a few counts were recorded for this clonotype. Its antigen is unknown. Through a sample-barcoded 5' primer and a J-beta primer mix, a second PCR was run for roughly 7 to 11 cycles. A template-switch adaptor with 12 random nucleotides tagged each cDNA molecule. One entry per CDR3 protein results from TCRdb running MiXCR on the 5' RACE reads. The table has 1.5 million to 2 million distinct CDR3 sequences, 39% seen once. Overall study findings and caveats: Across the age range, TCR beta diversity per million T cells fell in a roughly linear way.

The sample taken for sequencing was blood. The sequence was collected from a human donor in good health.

The CDR3 here is CASSSGLRGYTDTQYF. The CDR3 DNA is TGTGCCAGCAGTTCGGGCTTGAGGGGGTACACAGATACGCAGTATTTT. This rearrangement joins TRBV12-3 or TRBV12-4 to TRBJ2-3; possibly TRBD1 for D (6 bases). V lost 4 bases, J lost 2 bases, and 16 bases lay in between. CDR3 length equals 16 residues.